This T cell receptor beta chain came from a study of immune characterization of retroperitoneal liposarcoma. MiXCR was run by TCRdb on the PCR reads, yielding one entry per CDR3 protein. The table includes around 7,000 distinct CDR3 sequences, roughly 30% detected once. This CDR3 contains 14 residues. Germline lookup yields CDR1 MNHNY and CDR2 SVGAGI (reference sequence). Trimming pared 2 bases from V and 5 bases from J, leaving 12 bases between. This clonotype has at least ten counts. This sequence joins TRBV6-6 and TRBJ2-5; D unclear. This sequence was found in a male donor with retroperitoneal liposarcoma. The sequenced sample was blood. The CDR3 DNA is TGTGCCAGCAGTTACCTCCGGGCCGTCGAGACCCAGTACTTC. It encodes CASSYLRAVETQYF.